Below are 14 T cell receptor beta chains sequenced from a single sample in a study of shared clonotypes between healthy human individuals. TCRdb's copy holds only in-frame clones and misses some; the assay was immunoSEQ multiplex PCR. The table includes around 2,000,000 clones, 93% detected once. Naive CD8 isolation took CD45RO-negative cells positively selected for CCR7 and excluded terminally differentiated effector memory CD45RA+ cells. Sequencing input: naive CD8+ T cells from PBMCs. These TCRs come from a man younger than 35 in good health. Some clones in this sample may be carry-over from other donors' samples.

The chain has TRBV5-8 and TRBJ1-1; D ambiguous. The V end lost 1 base, the J end lost 3 bases, and 7 bases lay between the germline ends. The CDR3 totals 13 residues. Germline-derived CDR1 and CDR2 are SGHTS and YDEGEE. The CDR3 here is CASSLSPDTEAFF. DNA for the CDR3: TGTGCCAGCAGCTTGTCCCCCGACACTGAAGCTTTCTTT. The variable domain in full, with the rest retrieved from reference TRBV5-8 and TRBJ1-1, is EAGVTQSPTHLIKTRGQQATLRCSPISGHTSVYWYQQALGLGLQFLLWYDEGEERNRGNFPPRFSGRQFPNYSSELNVNALELEDSALYLCASSLSPDTEAFFGQGTRLTVV.

The genes are TRBV9 and TRBJ2-7, with TRBD1 matching 7 bases. Germline values: CDR1 SGDLS, CDR2 YYNGEE. The CDR3 covers 14 residues. V was pared by 4 bases and J by 7 bases, with 11 bases of the junction left unmatched. The DNA of the CDR3 is TGTGCCAGCAGCCAGACAGGGTCCTCGGAGGAGCAGTACTTC. It yields the protein CASSQTGSSEEQYF.

The rearrangement links TRBV29-1 to TRBJ2-4, with 7 bases aligning to TRBD2. Per germline, CDR1 SQVTM and CDR2 ANQGSEA. J lost 8 bases, V lost 6 bases, and 7 bases had no gene match. The CDR3 is made up of 12 amino acids. CDR3 nucleotide sequence: TGCAGCGTCAGGGTCCGGGGGGACATTCAGTACTTC. Translation: CSVRVRGDIQYF.

This clone has a single count. The genes are TRBV7-3 and TRBJ2-1, with 8 positions matching TRBD2. Trimming at V came to 5 bases and at J to 2 bases, leaving 8 bases not matched to a gene. This CDR3 region has 16 residues. Germline CDR1 SGHTA, CDR2 FQGTGA. The CDR3 spells CASSPLRAGAYNEQFF. For the CDR3, the DNA is TGTGCCAGCAGCCCCTTACGAGCGGGGGCCTACAATGAGCAGTTCTTC.

The chain recombines TRBV10-2 with TRBJ2-7, with D possibly matching TRBD2 (5 bases). With 2 bases removed from V and 7 bases from J, the gap between germline ends came to 9 bases. The CDR3 is 12 residues long. Per the germline V gene, CDR1 is WSHSY and CDR2 is SAAADI. For the CDR3, the DNA is TGCGCCAGCAGTGAGGAGCCGGGAGAGCAGTACTTC. It encodes CASSEEPGEQYF.

This chain links TRBV5-4 with TRBJ2-7; the D is unclear. This CDR3 is 13 amino acids long. Germline assignment: CDR1 SGHNT and CDR2 YYREEE (reference sequence). The V and J ends lost 0 bases and 1 base respectively, with 5 bases between them. CDR3 nucleotide sequence: TGTGCCAGCAGCTTGGAGGAATCCTACGAGCAGTACTTC. It codes for CASSLEESYEQYF.

This sequence joins TRBV5-1 and TRBJ2-3; 7 bases line up with TRBD1. Germline CDR1 reads SGHRS; CDR2 reads YFSETQ. This CDR3 comprises 15 residues. The V segment lost 1 base and the J segment 0 bases; nucleotides outside the gene matches: 2. The CDR3 spells CASSLTGASTDTQYF. For the CDR3, the DNA is TGCGCCAGCAGCTTGACAGGGGCTAGCACAGATACGCAGTATTTT.

The chain employs TRBV10-1 and TRBJ2-7; 11 nucleotides match TRBD2. Unmatched junction bases numbered 8, after V lost 5 bases and J lost 8 bases. The CDR3 sequence is 14 residues long. From germline, CDR1 is WNHNN and CDR2 SYGVQD (reference sequence). DNA of the CDR3: TGCGCCAGCAGTTACGGGCTAGCGGGAGGCCAGCAGTACTTC. It is translated as CASSYGLAGGQQYF.

The chain joins TRBV19 to TRBJ2-1; 9 positions agree with TRBD1. The V gene end was trimmed by 6 bases and the J gene end by 3 bases; junction bases not matched to a gene: 6. The CDR3 contains 15 residues. CDR1 is LNHDA and CDR2 is SQIVND in the germline V gene (reference sequence). CDR3: CASSRDREGYNEQFF. Here the CDR3 DNA reads TGTGCCAGTAGCAGGGACAGGGAAGGCTACAATGAGCAGTTCTTC.

J is TRBJ1-2 and V is TRBV27, with TRBD1 matching 7 bases. After removal of 10 bases from V and 2 bases from J, the junction contained 13 bases not matched to a gene. CDR1 is MNHEY and CDR2 is SMNVEV in the germline V gene (reference sequence). There are 15 residues in the CDR3. CDR3 bases: TGTGCCACCACAGACCGGACAGGAGGCAACTATGGCTACACCTTC. Its translation is CATTDRTGGNYGYTF.

V and J are TRBV27 and TRBJ2-7, with TRBD2 identical over 15 bases. The V segment lost 6 bases and the J segment 10 bases; nucleotides outside the gene matches: 13. CDR1 MNHEY and CDR2 SMNVEV come from the germline V gene (reference sequence). The CDR3 covers 16 residues. The chain's CDR3 is CASSHNLRTSGRAQYF. The DNA for the CDR3 is TGTGCCAGCAGCCATAACCTCAGGACTAGCGGGAGGGCTCAGTACTTC.

The CDR3, as DNA: TGTGCCAGCAGCTTGGACGGGGGTCCAACCTCCTACGAGCAGTACTTC. Translation gives CASSLDGGPTSYEQYF. The chain recombines TRBV11-1 with TRBJ2-7, with D perhaps TRBD2 (6 bases). Germline values: CDR1 SGHAT, CDR2 FQDESV (reference sequence). Trimming stripped 3 bases from V and 0 bases from J, with 15 bases between. The CDR3 covers 16 residues.

This clone was detected only once. The chain uses TRBV28 and TRBJ2-6; 9 nucleotides line up with TRBD1. The J segment lost 1 base and the V segment lost 3 bases, leaving 16 bases of the junction unmatched. In germline, CDR1 is MDHEN, CDR2 SYDVKM. CDR3 length: 21 residues. The CDR3 is CASSFPIRSGTGYSGANVLTF. The CDR3 coding sequence is TGTGCCAGCAGTTTTCCGATACGGTCCGGGACAGGGTATTCTGGGGCCAACGTCCTGACTTTC.

V usage is TRBV6-5 and J usage is TRBJ2-2; 10 bases line up with TRBD1. The CDR3 spans 16 residues. From germline, CDR1 is MNHEY and CDR2 SVGAGI. V gave up 4 bases and J gave up 6 bases; unmatched junction bases: 8. CDR3 DNA: TGTGCCAGCAGTTGGGGGACAGGGGTTTTCCCCGGGGAGCTGTTTTTT. Amino acids: CASSWGTGVFPGELFF.